This T cell receptor beta chain was profiled in a study of technical replicates of blood from four donors. Only in-frame clones appear in the TCRdb table, and some are missing; sequencing was by immunoSEQ multiplex PCR. The data contain around 12,000 clones, 79% of them seen just once; the ten biggest clones take up roughly 15%. The junction had 3 bases not matched to a gene; V was cut back by 1 base and J by 2 bases. The CDR3 is made up of 15 amino acids. Germline V gene sequence: CDR1 MNHNS, CDR2 SASEGT. The V gene is TRBV6-1, the J gene TRBJ2-3; 7 bases are a match to TRBD2. The origin of this receptor is a human donor in good health. Sequencing was performed on PBMCs. The CDR3 DNA reads as TGTGCCAGCAGTGAAGGTGGGAGGGACACAGATACGCAGTATTTT. Its protein product is CASSEGGRDTDTQYF.